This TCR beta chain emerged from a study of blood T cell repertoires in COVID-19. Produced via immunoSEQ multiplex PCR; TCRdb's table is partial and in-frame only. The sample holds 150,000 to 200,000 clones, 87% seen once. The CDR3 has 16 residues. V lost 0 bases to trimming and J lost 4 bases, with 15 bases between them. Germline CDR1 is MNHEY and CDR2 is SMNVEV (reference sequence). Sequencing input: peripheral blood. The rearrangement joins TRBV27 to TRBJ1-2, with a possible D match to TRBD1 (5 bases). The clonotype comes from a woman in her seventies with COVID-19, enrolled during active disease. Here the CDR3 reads CASSLSGNGAIYGYTF. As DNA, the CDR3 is TGTGCCAGCAGTTTATCTGGGAATGGGGCCATCTATGGCTACACCTTC.